A single sample is the source of the 31 T cell receptor beta chains below, sequenced in a study of blood T cell repertoires in COVID-19. The repertoire was sequenced with immunoSEQ multiplex PCR; TCRdb's copy has only in-frame clones and lacks some. The repertoire includes tens of thousands of clones, 80% to 85% of them detected once, and 15% to 20% sits in the top ten. The sample was peripheral blood. The receptor set was obtained from a man aged 25-45 years with COVID-19, enrolled during active disease.

The chain is built from TRBV2 and TRBJ2-7; 8 positions agree with TRBD1. Germline CDR1 and CDR2: SNHLY and FYNNEI. V shed 4 bases, J shed 1 base, and the junction held 3 bases outside the gene matches. This CDR3 is 14 amino acids long. The CDR3 DNA sequence: TGTGCCAGCAGTGTCAACAGGGGGTCCTACGAGCAGTACTTC. Translation: CASSVNRGSYEQYF.

The rearrangement joins TRBV5-4 to TRBJ2-1, with 7 nucleotides matching TRBD2. This CDR3 has 19 residues. J lost 3 bases, V lost 1 base, and 16 bases had no gene match. Germline V gene lookup returns CDR1 SGHNT and CDR2 YYREEE (reference sequence). The CDR3 spells CASSLNTFKAGKVYNEQFF. CDR3 bases: TGTGCCAGCAGCTTGAATACCTTTAAAGCGGGGAAAGTCTACAATGAGCAGTTCTTC.

The chain uses TRBV30 and TRBJ1-3; tentatively, D is TRBD1 (6 bases). This CDR3 is 16 amino acids long. Germline CDR1 is GTSNPN and CDR2 is SVGIG (reference sequence). Trimming cost V 1 base and J 5 bases, with 18 bases left between them. CDR3 protein: CAWSGYAQGFRNTIYF. The CDR3 DNA reads TGTGCCTGGAGTGGTTATGCCCAGGGGTTTAGAAACACCATATATTTT.

The chain combines TRBV4-3 with TRBJ1-2; 7 bases fit TRBD1. The CDR3 has 14 amino acids. V trimming: 2 bases; J trimming: 4 bases; junction bases outside the gene matches: 4. Per germline, CDR1 LGHNA and CDR2 YSLEER. CDR3 nucleotide sequence: TGCGCCAGCAGCCAAAACAGGGGCCTCTATGGCTACACCTTC. Translated, it gives CASSQNRGLYGYTF.

The chain uses TRBV6-2 or TRBV6-3 and TRBJ1-1; tentatively, D is TRBD1 (6 bases). V dropped 2 bases and J dropped 8 bases, with 9 bases sitting between them. The CDR3 is 12 residues long. Per germline, CDR1 MNHEY and CDR2 SVGEGT. CDR3 sequence (DNA): TGTGCCAGCAGTTACGTGGGGGCCGAAGCTTTCTTT. This translates into CASSYVGAEAFF.

The gene calls are TRBV5-8 and TRBJ1-2, with TRBD1 matching 7 bases. Germline lookup yields CDR1 SGHTS and CDR2 YDEGEE. The trim removed 4 bases at V and 4 bases at J, leaving 4 bases unmatched. This CDR3 is built from 13 residues. CDR3 in amino acids: CASSRDRSYGYTF. The CDR3 DNA sequence: TGTGCCAGCAGCCGGGACAGAAGCTATGGCTACACCTTC.

This clone was found a few times. The chain employs TRBV7-9 and TRBJ2-3; weak D call: TRBD1 (6 bases). This CDR3 contains 15 residues. Trimming took off 1 base at V and 5 bases at J, with 13 bases between the two ends. Germline lookup yields CDR1 SEHNR and CDR2 FQNEAQ (reference sequence). In DNA form, the CDR3 reads TGTGCCAGCAGCTTAGGCAGGGGTCAGGGAGATACGCAGTATTTT. Its protein is CASSLGRGQGDTQYF.

V is TRBV7-2 and J is TRBJ2-3, with 14 bases matching TRBD2. The J segment lost 0 bases and the V segment lost 6 bases, leaving 11 bases of the junction unmatched. Germline-derived CDR1 and CDR2 are SGHTA and FQGNSA. The CDR3 consists of 19 residues. The chain's CDR3 is CASRKRGLAGDPSTDTQYF. For the CDR3, the DNA is TGTGCCAGCAGGAAAAGGGGACTAGCGGGGGACCCTAGCACAGATACGCAGTATTTT.

The rearrangement joins TRBV27 to TRBJ1-1, with D possibly TRBD1 on 6 matching bases. Deletions cut 5 bases from V and 2 bases from J, with 21 bases between. This CDR3 comprises 17 residues. Germline V lookup: CDR1 MNHEY, CDR2 SMNVEV (reference sequence). This CDR3 reads CASSTYPQGNLNTEAFF. The CDR3 DNA sequence: TGTGCCAGCAGTACCTACCCTCAGGGGAACCTAAACACTGAAGCTTTCTTT.

The genes are TRBV5-1 and TRBJ1-4; 7 bases agree with TRBD1. This CDR3 comprises 14 residues. Germline V CDR1 and CDR2: SGHRS, YFSETQ. V lost 1 base to trimming and J lost 3 bases; unmatched junction nucleotides: 0. The CDR3 region is CASSLTGANEKLFF. The CDR3, as DNA: TGCGCCAGCAGCTTGACAGGGGCTAATGAAAAACTGTTTTTT.

The chain carries TRBV2 and TRBJ2-1; 14 nucleotides align to TRBD2. Germline V gives CDR1 SNHLY, CDR2 FYNNEI. The CDR3 is made up of 15 amino acids. V lost 4 bases, J lost 10 bases, and 6 bases stayed unmatched. CDR3 in amino acids: CASSVTSGGAGEQFF. In nucleotides, the CDR3 is TGTGCCAGCAGTGTGACTAGCGGGGGGGCTGGGGAGCAGTTCTTC.

This chain joins TRBV11-3 and TRBJ2-2, with a possible D match to TRBD1 (6 bases). The CDR3 consists of 12 residues. V was cut by 7 bases and J by 7 bases, with 10 bases left in between. Germline V gene data show CDR1 as SGHNT and CDR2 as YENEEA. The CDR3 DNA follows: TGTGCCAGCACCCCCAGGGGCGGGGAGCTGTTTTTT. Translating gives CASTPRGGELFF.

There are many counts of this clone. This CDR3 reads CASSPGTDTQYF. CDR3 nucleotides: TGTGCCAGCAGTCCCGGGACAGATACGCAGTATTTT. The chain combines TRBV12-3 or TRBV12-4 with TRBJ2-3; D gene unclear. The CDR3 loop spans 12 amino acids. Trimming removed 5 bases at V and 3 bases at J, with 6 bases between.

This chain uses TRBV18 with TRBJ1-1; TRBD1 might be the D (5 bases). The length of the CDR3 is 19 residues. V dropped 3 bases and J dropped 0 bases, with 23 bases sitting between them. Germline-derived CDR1 and CDR2 are KGHSH and LQKENI. Written as DNA, the CDR3 is TGTGCCAGCTCACCGGGACTCGTGGGCTTTTCCAGCATGAACACTGAAGCTTTCTTT. It yields the protein CASSPGLVGFSSMNTEAFF. Supplemented by reference TRBV18 and TRBJ1-1, the full variable domain reads NAGVMQNPRHLVRRRGQEARLRCSPMKGHSHVYWYRQLPEEGLKFMVYLQKENIIDESGMPKERFSAEFPKEGPSILRIQQVVRGDSAAYFCASSPGLVGFSSMNTEAFFGQGTRLTVV.

The chain joins TRBV19 to TRBJ2-7; TRBD1 matches at 10 bases. The CDR3 loop spans 16 amino acids. V was clipped by 0 bases and J by 6 bases; unmatched bases: 8. Germline V gene sequence: CDR1 LNHDA, CDR2 SQIVND (reference sequence). CDR3 sequence: CASSIDGRDRGFEQYF. CDR3 DNA: TGTGCCAGTAGTATAGATGGGCGGGACAGGGGATTCGAGCAGTACTTC. Using reference TRBV19 and TRBJ2-7 for the parts outside the CDR3, the full variable domain is DGGITQSPKYLFRKEGQNVTLSCEQNLNHDAMYWYRQDPGQGLRLIYYSQIVNDFQKGDIAEGYSVSREKKESFPLTVTSAQKNPTAFYLCASSIDGRDRGFEQYFGPGTRLTVT.

The rearrangement links TRBV2 to TRBJ1-3; no firm D call. Between the trimmed V and J ends, which lost 6 bases and 0 bases, there was a span of 15 bases. The CDR3 runs to 16 residues. Germline V gene lookup returns CDR1 SNHLY and CDR2 FYNNEI. This chain's CDR3 is CASSLLGANSGNTIYF. The CDR3, as DNA: TGTGCCAGCAGCCTCCTGGGCGCAAACTCTGGAAACACCATATATTTT.

The chain joins TRBV18 to TRBJ2-7; a weak D match, TRBD1 (5 bases). The length of the CDR3 is 15 residues. Germline loops: CDR1 KGHSH, CDR2 LQKENI. V was shortened by 1 base and J by 0 bases, with 10 bases between the two germline ends. The CDR3 sequence is CASSPQGWNSYEQYF. The CDR3 region has the DNA TGTGCCAGCTCACCACAGGGGTGGAACTCCTACGAGCAGTACTTC.

V is TRBV19 and J is TRBJ2-1; D not certain. The length of the CDR3 is 10 residues. Trimming removed 3 bases from V and 9 bases from J, with 3 bases in between. Germline CDR1 and CDR2: LNHDA and SQIVND (reference sequence). The CDR3: CASSMSEQFF. CDR3 nucleotides: TGTGCCAGTAGTATGAGTGAGCAGTTCTTC.

This clone was recorded a few times. This rearrangement joins TRBV18 to TRBJ1-2, with 9 bases matching TRBD1. Germline CDR1 KGHSH, CDR2 LQKENI. This CDR3 has 12 amino acids. Unmatched junction bases numbered 7, after V lost 3 bases and J lost 14 bases. CDR3 residues: CASSPAGTGYTF. The CDR3 DNA sequence: TGTGCCAGCTCACCTGCCGGGACAGGGTATACCTTC.

This chain links TRBV7-6 with TRBJ1-4; 7 positions match TRBD1. In germline, CDR1 is SGHVS, CDR2 FNYEAQ. V was clipped by 5 bases and J by 5 bases; unmatched bases: 8. The CDR3 contains 15 residues. CDR3 residues: CASSPREGGNEKLFF. The CDR3 region has the DNA TGTGCCAGCAGCCCCCGTGAAGGGGGCAATGAAAAACTGTTTTTT.

J is TRBJ1-3 and V is TRBV5-5; no clear D gene. Germline loops: CDR1 SGHKS, CDR2 YYEKEE (reference sequence). The CDR3 covers 13 residues. V was clipped by 5 bases and J by 2 bases, with 8 bases between them. CDR3 sequence: CASSPFPGNTIYF. Written as DNA, the CDR3 is TGTGCCAGCAGTCCCTTTCCTGGAAACACCATATATTTT. Full variable domain (rest looked up from reference TRBV5-5 and TRBJ1-3): DAGVTQSPTHLIKTRGQQVTLRCSPISGHKSVSWYQQVLGQGPQFIFQYYEKEERGRGNFPDRFSARQFPNYSSELNVNALLLGDSALYLCASSPFPGNTIYFGEGSWLTVV.

The gene calls are TRBV30 and TRBJ2-6; tentatively, D is TRBD1 (5 bases). This CDR3 comprises 20 residues. The V gene lost 4 bases and the J gene lost 0 bases, with 25 bases spanning the gap. Germline loops: CDR1 GTSNPN, CDR2 SVGIG (reference sequence). CDR3 bases: TGTGCCTGGACTACGTACGCGACGGCCAGGGATAGCTCTGGGGCCAACGTCCTGACTTTC. Protein: CAWTTYATARDSSGANVLTF.

The rearrangement uses TRBV6-5 and TRBJ2-7; perhaps TRBD1 as D (5 bases). V lost 2 bases to trimming and J lost 0 bases, with 8 bases between them. CDR3 length: 14 amino acids. CDR1 and CDR2 (germline): MNHEY, SVGAGI. In DNA form, the CDR3 reads TGTGCCAGCAGTTACGTGCAGGGCTCCTACGAGCAGTACTTC. Residues: CASSYVQGSYEQYF.

The chain uses TRBV30 and TRBJ1-1; D unresolved. Germline V gene sequence: CDR1 GTSNPN, CDR2 SVGIG (reference sequence). The length of the CDR3 is 13 residues. The V gene lost 8 bases and the J gene lost 3 bases, with 16 bases spanning the gap. The CDR3 DNA sequence: TGTGCCGCTGAAATCATGCGGGACACTGAAGCTTTCTTT. It specifies CAAEIMRDTEAFF.

This chain links TRBV19 with TRBJ2-7; the D gene is possibly TRBD2 (5 bases). Germline V gives CDR1 LNHDA, CDR2 SQIVND (reference sequence). Trimming took off 3 bases at V and 0 bases at J, with 6 bases between the two ends. The CDR3 is made up of 13 amino acids. The CDR3 reads CASSMGSSYEQYF. DNA for the CDR3: TGTGCCAGTAGTATGGGGAGCTCCTACGAGCAGTACTTC.

V usage is TRBV6-5 and J usage is TRBJ2-5; D is unresolved. From germline, CDR1 is MNHEY and CDR2 SVGAGI. The CDR3 extends over 14 amino acids. The V end was cut by 1 base, the J end by 3 bases, with 9 bases between. The CDR3 loop is CASSYFDTEETQYF. As DNA, the CDR3 is TGTGCCAGCAGTTACTTTGACACAGAAGAGACCCAGTACTTC.

This clone was observed once. The chain joins TRBV5-4 to TRBJ2-5, with TRBD1 as a possible D gene (5 bases). Trimming removed 1 base from V and 5 bases from J, with 15 bases in between. The CDR3 runs to 15 residues. The germline gives CDR1 SGHNT, CDR2 YYREEE (reference sequence). Written as DNA, the CDR3 is TGTGCCAGCAGCTTGCGGGTAGGGGTTTTTGAGACCCAGTACTTC. Translated: CASSLRVGVFETQYF.

The chain is built from TRBV4-3 and TRBJ2-1, with 8 bases fitting TRBD1. Trimming removed 3 bases from V and 3 bases from J; junction bases left unmatched: 4. The CDR3 covers 15 residues. Germline lookup yields CDR1 LGHNA and CDR2 YSLEER. The CDR3 region has the DNA TGCGCCAGCAGCCAGGACAGGGCGAACTACAATGAGCAGTTCTTC. As protein: CASSQDRANYNEQFF.

The genes are TRBV7-9 and TRBJ1-2; maybe TRBD1 (5 bases). Germline V CDR1 and CDR2: SEHNR, FQNEAQ (reference sequence). The CDR3 sequence is 13 residues long. V was trimmed by 4 bases and J by 7 bases, leaving 13 bases between them. The CDR3 sequence: CASSWGGDFGYTF. In nucleotides, the CDR3 is TGTGCCAGCAGCTGGGGGGGTGATTTTGGCTACACCTTC.

The chain links TRBV9 to TRBJ2-7; TRBD2 is a possible D gene (7 bases). The CDR3 runs to 14 residues. The germline V gene has CDR1 SGDLS and CDR2 YYNGEE. Trimming took off 2 bases at V and 7 bases at J, with 16 bases between the two ends. The CDR3 sequence: CASSVRGAPGEQYF. The CDR3, as DNA: TGTGCCAGCAGCGTCCGGGGGGCGCCGGGGGAGCAGTACTTC.

The chain employs TRBV5-1 and TRBJ2-7; tentative D call: TRBD2 (6 bases). The V end lost 0 bases, the J end lost 0 bases, and 10 bases lay between the germline ends. The V gene's germline CDR1 is SGHRS and CDR2 YFSETQ. The length of the CDR3 is 15 residues. The CDR3 here is CASSLDRETSYEQYF. As DNA, the CDR3 is TGCGCCAGCAGCTTGGACCGGGAGACCTCCTACGAGCAGTACTTC.